Listed here are 20 T cell receptor delta chains from one sample, sequenced in a study of gamma-delta chains in newborns, infants, children. TCRdb re-analyzed the reads via CATT. The sample yields approximately 11,000 delta-chain clones, about 8.6% seen once. Material: blood. The receptors were gathered from a child who was a newborn, infant or young child, either healthy, febrile or measles-vaccinated (not recorded which).

This clone appeared a few times. This chain links TRDV1 with TRDJ1; 9 nucleotides agree with TRDD3. Unmatched junction bases numbered 19, after V lost 5 bases and J lost 0 bases. The germline V gene has CDR1 TSWWSYY and CDR2 QGS. The CDR3 runs 20 residues. CDR3 nucleotide sequence: TGTGCTCTTGGGAAACGGGTTTGGAGGGGATACGGGTCGTACACCGATAAACTCATCTTT. This encodes CALGKRVWRGYGSYTDKLIF.

This clone occurred a few times. The chain uses TRDV2 and TRDJ1; 9 positions match TRDD3. The germline V gene encodes CDR1 GEAIGNYY and CDR2 EKD. Trimming removed 5 bases from V and 0 bases from J; junction bases left unmatched: 12. The CDR3 is 17 amino acids. CDR3 residues: CACAPVLGDSYTDKLIF. The CDR3 region has the DNA TGTGCCTGTGCCCCAGTACTGGGGGACTCGTACACCGATAAACTCATCTTT.

This clone was observed a handful of times. The J gene was identified as TRDJ1, and no V gene was called; TRDD3 is the table's D call and was not checked against the DNA. CDR3 length equals 14 residues. CDR3 sequence reads: CACDTLGPADKLIF. The CDR3 nucleotides read TGTGCCTGTGACACGCTGGGACCCGCCGATAAACTCATCTTT.

To note about this clone: The same CDR3 can be traced to other DNA sequences in this sample. This chain links TRDV2 with TRDJ3; perhaps TRDD3 as D (5 bases). From germline, CDR1 is GEAIGNYY and CDR2 EKD. CDR3 size: 18 residues. V lost 0 bases, J lost 0 bases, and 11 bases lay in between. CDR3 DNA sequence: TGTGCCTGTGACACCTGGGGCCCCAGCTCCTGGGACACCCGACAGATGTTTTTC. It is translated as CACDTWGPSSWDTRQMFF.

The J gene is TRDJ1, the V gene TRDV2, with 7 bases lining up with TRDD3. TCRdb supplies no J gene; here it was assigned by aligning the nucleotide sequence to germline. V dropped 2 bases and J dropped 2; count of bases not matched to a gene: 4. Germline V gives CDR1 GEAIGNYY, CDR2 EKD. The CDR3 extends over 14 amino acids. CDR3 loop: CACDRVDTTDKLIF. For the CDR3, the DNA is TGTGCCTGTGACAGAGTGGATACGACCGATAAACTCATCTTT.

The sample holds a few counts of this clone. The chain is built from TRDV2 and TRDJ1; 7 bases agree with TRDD3. The germline V gene encodes CDR1 GEAIGNYY and CDR2 EKD. The junction had 6 bases not matched to a gene; V was cut back by 2 bases and J by 1 base. The CDR3 is 15 amino acids. In DNA, the CDR3 is TGTGCCTGTGACAAGCTGGGGGCCCCCACCGATAAACTCATCTTT. This gives the protein CACDKLGAPTDKLIF.

A word on this clone: This may stem from a read error, because a much larger clone lies one nucleotide away. This sequence joins TRDV2 and TRDJ1, with D unresolved. In the absence of a J gene in TCRdb, the DNA was matched to germline to assign it here. With 0 bases removed from V and 3 bases from J, the gap between germline ends came to 16 bases. In germline, CDR1 is GEAIGNYY, CDR2 EKD. This CDR3 has 16 amino acids. DNA for the CDR3: TGTGCCTGTGACACCCTTACGAAGGGCTACGCCGATAAACTCATCTTT. It translates to CACDTLTKGYADKLIF.

Turning to this clone: Different DNA sequences within this sample yield the same CDR3. This rearrangement joins TRDV2 to TRDJ3, with TRDD3 matching 11 bases. Unmatched junction bases numbered 1, after V lost 1 base and J lost 0 bases. The CDR3 spans 18 residues. Germline lookup yields CDR1 GEAIGNYY and CDR2 EKD. The CDR3 DNA reads TGTGCCTGTGACACTGGGGGATACGCCTCCTGGGACACCCGACAGATGTTTTTC. It translates to CACDTGGYASWDTRQMFF.

The sample holds a few counts of this clone. The chain combines TRDV2 with TRDJ1; 7 bases are a match to TRDD3. The germline V gene encodes CDR1 GEAIGNYY and CDR2 EKD. The CDR3 spans 15 residues. The J segment lost 3 bases and the V segment lost 1 base, leaving 7 bases of the junction unmatched. CDR3 loop: CACDTIGILPDKLIF. The CDR3 region has the DNA TGTGCCTGTGACACGATAGGGATACTTCCCGATAAACTCATCTTT.

Only a few counts were recorded for this clone. The chain combines TRDV2 with TRDJ1, with TRDD3 identical over 8 bases. V dropped 1 base and J dropped 0; count of bases not matched to a gene: 6. CDR1 is GEAIGNYY, CDR2 EKD, per germline. The CDR3 has 16 residues. CDR3 in amino acids: CACDTVGDTYTDKLIF. The CDR3 nucleotides are TGTGCCTGTGACACTGTAGGGGATACATACACCGATAAACTCATCTTT.

This clone was counted between two and nine times. This sequence may be a read error, since a much larger clone differs from it by one base. The CDR3 sequence is CACDKVLGDGSWDTRQMFF. The CDR3 nucleotides are TGTGCCTGTGACAAAGTACTGGGGGATGGCTCCTGGGACACCCGACAGATGTTTTTC. This chain links TRDV2 with TRDJ3; 10 positions match TRDD3. Germline V gene sequence: CDR1 GEAIGNYY, CDR2 EKD. This CDR3 region has 19 residues. V trimming: 2 bases; J trimming: 0 bases; junction bases outside the gene matches: 6.

DNA for the CDR3: TGTGCTCTGTACAGGGGGATAGAACCCGATAAACTCATCTTT. Its protein is CALYRGIEPDKLIF. This rearrangement joins TRDV1 to TRDJ1, with TRDD3 matching 8 bases. The CDR3 extends over 14 amino acids. The junction had 9 bases not matched to a gene; V was cut back by 9 bases and J by 3 bases. In germline, CDR1 is TSWWSYY, CDR2 QGS.

The gene calls are TRDV2 and TRDJ3; TRDD3 aligns across 8 bases. Trimming removed 0 bases from V and 2 bases from J; junction bases left unmatched: 5. Germline loops: CDR1 GEAIGNYY, CDR2 EKD. The CDR3 has 18 residues. The CDR3 sequence: CACDTAGDITWDTRQMFF. CDR3 DNA sequence: TGTGCCTGTGACACCGCGGGGGATATAACCTGGGACACCCGACAGATGTTTTTC.

In its sample, this clone was seen a few times. This chain connects TRDV2 to TRDJ1, with 8 positions matching TRDD3. With V trimmed by 0 bases and J by 0 bases, 2 bases remained unmatched. The V gene's germline CDR1 is GEAIGNYY and CDR2 EKD. The CDR3 runs to 15 residues. CDR3 nucleotide sequence: TGTGCCTGTGACACCTGGGGGATCGACACCGATAAACTCATCTTT. Its translation is CACDTWGIDTDKLIF.

This clone was observed a handful of times. CDR3 in amino acids: CACDQTGSSWDTRQMFF. CDR3 coding DNA: TGTGCCTGTGACCAAACCGGAAGCTCCTGGGACACCCGACAGATGTTTTTC. The chain carries TRDV2 and TRDJ3; no clear D gene. The V and J ends lost 3 bases and 0 bases respectively, with 11 bases between them. Germline loops: CDR1 GEAIGNYY, CDR2 EKD. The CDR3 is 17 amino acids.

This clone qualifies as medium-sized. The rearrangement uses TRDV2 and TRDJ1; 8 nucleotides agree with TRDD3. Looked up from germline, CDR1 is GEAIGNYY and CDR2 is EKD. V dropped 1 base and J dropped 1; count of bases not matched to a gene: 4. The CDR3 runs 15 residues. CDR3 DNA sequence: TGTGCCTGTGACACTCTGGGGGAACCCACCGATAAACTCATCTTT. Translation: CACDTLGEPTDKLIF.

This clone has only a few counts. This may stem from a read error, because a much larger clone lies one nucleotide away. Other DNA sequences in this specimen translate into the identical CDR3. V usage is TRDV2 and J usage is TRDJ1; 11 bases line up with TRDD3. The CDR3 totals 19 residues. The germline CDR1 and CDR2 sequences are GEAIGNYY and EKD. CDR3 DNA sequence: TGTGCCTGCGACACCGTTGGAATACTGGGGGATAAGGGGACCGATAAACTCATCTTT. Translating gives CACDTVGILGDKGTDKLIF.

J is TRDJ1 and V is TRDV2; D possibly corresponds to TRDD3 (5 bases). This CDR3 contains 16 residues. V lost 0 bases, J lost 4 bases, and 17 bases lay in between. CDR1 is GEAIGNYY and CDR2 is EKD in the germline V gene. Here the CDR3 reads CACDTTPPGRFDKLIF. For the CDR3, the DNA is TGTGCCTGTGACACCACTCCCCCTGGGAGATTCGATAAACTCATCTTT.

The chain has TRDV2 and TRDJ3, with TRDD3 matching 12 bases. The length of the CDR3 is 21 residues. Germline trimming cut 0 bases from V and 0 bases from J; bases unmatched to any gene: 8. The germline CDR1 and CDR2 sequences are GEAIGNYY and EKD. DNA of the CDR3: TGTGCCTGTGACACCATTCGACTGGGGGATACTAGCTCCTGGGACACCCGACAGATGTTTTTC. As protein: CACDTIRLGDTSSWDTRQMFF.

This clone is labeled medium-sized. This CDR3 is also generated by other DNA sequences in the sample. V is TRDV2 and J is TRDJ1; D unclear. This CDR3 region has 15 residues. Trimming removed 2 bases at V and 0 bases at J, with 12 bases between. CDR1 and CDR2 from the germline V gene are GEAIGNYY and EKD. The CDR3 region is CACDNIGSYTDKLIF. The DNA for the CDR3 is TGTGCCTGTGACAATATTGGATCTTACACCGATAAACTCATCTTT.